This entry concerns a single T cell receptor beta chain. This clone was picked up a small number of times. Its target antigen remains unknown. Per-base qualities were not stored, and no clone one base away is much larger. This entry comes from a study of cytomegalovirus exposure and HLA in healthy donors (dated by TCRdb to the late 2010s). Background on the whole study: An earlier analysis of 587 of the donors reported 250 to 350 Gb of sequence data and 90 million to 120 million unique TCR beta sequences obtained from some 200 million T cells. High-throughput TCR immunosequencing, statistical association of individual TCRs with disease status, and machine learning were combined to predict cytomegalovirus infection status. Along with the approximately 600-subject first cohort, a separate validation cohort of more than 90 different subjects was used. HLA typing included class I and class II loci at four-digit resolution. Of the 300 to 450 genotyped donors, 70% to 90% were placed in the genetic ancestry cluster associated with self-reported Caucasian donors. Because of strong linkage in the cohort, four to six DR-DQ haplotypes were treated as single units for association and clustering. The number of typed donors differed by locus: about 629-640 for A, B, C, DRB1 and DQB1; 522 for DQA1; 606 for DPA1; and around 450 for DPB1. Roughly 300 gigabases of sequencing data and some 85 million unique TCR sequences were included in an early release covering 550 to 650 HLA-typed donors. The aim of the study was to test whether cataloging public T cell receptors could identify signatures of past pathogen exposure. Donor age, sex, ethnicity and CMV serostatus were compiled together with the repertoire data. In the later analysis, no new phenotypic data were used to find candidate immune exposures; instead, reliance was placed on TCR beta sequences and their occurrence across donors. In a later genetic analysis, genome-wide SNP genotypes for about three fifths of the roughly 670 donors were used, and that subset was treated as a discovery cohort. The T cell repertoires of about 700 subjects were profiled by immunosequencing and related to cytomegalovirus serostatus. In an earlier analysis of a few hundred of the donors, high-throughput TCR beta sequencing was used to judge whether each TCR beta V gene segment behaved as functional or pseudogenic. All discovery cohort repertoires had been generated using a single sequencing platform. Among 300 to 500 genotyped donors of the cohort, an average of around 220,000 unique TCR beta nucleotide sequences was sequenced per donor, of which approximately 18% were non-productive. To study patterns of TCR occurrence, a later analysis re-analyzed previously published TCR beta repertoires from hundreds of donors and added high-resolution HLA genotyping.

The cohort consisted of hundreds of healthy bone marrow donors. All cohort members were sampled while nominally healthy, although unrecorded immune exposures were likely present. The donor tested CMV seropositive, placing the donor among the approximately 310 seropositive members of the cohort. Every donor gave a peripheral blood sample, and the peripheral blood mononuclear cells from that sample were used for TCR beta sequencing. Genomic DNA extraction from the blood cell samples was performed with the Qiagen DNeasy Blood Extraction Kit. The method behind the library was the immunoSEQ multiplex PCR assay. The multiplex PCR relied on a mix of 60 forward primers for TCR Vbeta segments and 13 reverse primers for TCR Jbeta segments. A multiplex PCR assay on genomic DNA amplified the CDR3 region of rearranged TCR beta genes. On the Illumina HiSeq System, the amplified TCR beta libraries were sequenced as 87-base-pair reads. In the original analysis: A later analysis counted approximately 74 million unique TCR beta chains across the 666 repertoires, and about 10 million of these chains were shared by at least two donors. A nearest-neighbor algorithm error-corrected the raw reads and collapsed the reads into unique sequences, merging closely related sequences to remove PCR and sequencing errors. Alignment of CDR3 sequences to IMGT reference sequences was used to assign V, D and J gene segments. For a sequence to be retained, a match of at least six nucleotides to both a V gene segment and a J gene segment was required. Rearrangements were classified as productive when the CDR3 lacked stop codons and remained in frame with V and J, and all other rearrangements were classified as non-productive. Following IMGT convention, CDR3 was defined as the stretch from the second conserved V-encoded cysteine to the conserved J-encoded phenylalanine. Sequences without an unambiguous match to a single V gene segment were excluded from the earlier analysis of about 600 of the donors. An earlier analysis of about 590 of the donors classified V segments as functional when productive rearrangements were above 56.7% and as segregating when the standard deviation between donors was above 5%. A statistical classification framework was developed to diagnose cytomegalovirus status using the catalog of TCR beta chain sequences. V and J gene assignment, in a later analysis, came from comparing TCR nucleotide sequences with IMGT/GENE-DB human TR gene sequences. The TCRdist pipeline was used in a later analysis to assign CDR3 sequences and most-parsimonious VDJ recombination scenarios. In a later analysis, every TCR beta chain was defined by the combination of its CDR3 amino acid sequence and its V-gene family, and reads without a unique V-gene family were dropped. As a way to deal with suspected cross-contamination and a sequencing artifact, a later analysis dropped over 550 nucleotide sequences that were highly shared and had low generation probability. A later analysis calculated a clonal expansion index for each public chain from normalized within-repertoire ranks of inferred template counts. Generation probabilities in a later analysis came from a VDJ recombination model fitted to out-of-frame rearrangements, and those results were checked against IGoR. Hypergeometric tests were used in a later analysis to score TCR-TCR, TCR-HLA and TCR-CMV co-occurrence, with a repertoire-size bias correction applied to the TCR pairs. False discovery rates were estimated in a later analysis by permuting HLA or CMV assignments 20 times. In a later analysis, co-occurring TCRs were grouped using DBSCAN, with TCRdist sequence similarity added in when clustering inside HLA-allele-positive subsets. Repertoires with fewer than 30,000 or more than 120,000 public chains, plus five repertoires with anomalous nucleotide sharing, were excluded from co-occurrence clustering. Entries here come from immuneACCESS through TCRdb and include only in-frame sequences with V and J called. Some clones fail to appear in such tables; in the studies checked, an unresolved V gene covers under half of the shortfall, and the cause of the remainder is unknown. D and trimming were read from the DNA, whereas the V and J calls and clone size are those reported in that table. This sample gives 140,000 or so clones in total; approximately 78% of them show up just once. The ten largest clones represent approximately 2.5% of the sample.

What the authors observed across the whole study: V-gene and J-gene trimming of TCR beta chains was associated with a missense DCLRE1C variant in a later genetic analysis, and the association was replicated in an independent cohort. A cluster of highly shared sequence variants was judged likely to represent a technical artifact of the sequencing pipeline. Most TCR sequences were observed very rarely across donors, whereas some public TCRs were present in many individuals. Linkage disequilibrium might explain the correlated functional status among segregating V segments, but an unknown experimental factor could not be ruled out. Cytomegalovirus status was reported to be diagnosed by the classifier with high specificity and sensitivity in both the original and validation cohorts. A later analysis found that most CMV-associated TCR beta chains appeared HLA-restricted, with HLA associations seemingly driven largely by CMV exposure. A few of the identified cytomegalovirus-associated TCR beta chains were confirmed in vitro to be specific for cytomegalovirus antigens. Specific HLA alleles were associated with more than 15,000 TCR beta sequences at a false discovery rate of 0.05 in a later analysis. Immune exposure information for the cohort was limited to CMV serostatus. Sequencing depth was assumed to be roughly uniform across donors in the presence/absence analyses, though that assumption may not hold. The study listed 150 to 200 TCR beta chains as associated with cytomegalovirus. In an earlier analysis of around 500 of the donors, most TCR beta V segments appeared in productive rearrangements about 90% or about 30% of the time, broadly matching IMGT annotations. When HLA alleles, especially DR and DQ, strongly co-occurred, attributing TCR associations to individual alleles was difficult. A later analysis found that HLA-associated TCR beta chains were more clonally expanded and had lower generation probabilities than equally common non-associated chains. HLA typing was unavailable for some donors at each locus, so association tests used only the typed subset. According to the authors, the approach could potentially be generalized to other disease states and immunological phenotypes. In a later analysis, TCR association rates were found to vary across HLA loci, with the most associated TCRs seen for DRB1 alleles and the fewest for HLA-C alleles. According to a later genetic analysis, donors in an Asian-associated ancestry cluster had fewer N-insertions in productive TCRs than the roughly 670-donor mean. Some 16 rarely observed V segments, including chromosome 9 orphons, were excluded from the earlier analysis of several hundred of the donors because counts were too low. A further reported finding was that TCR beta sequences accurately predicted the HLA-A and HLA-B alleles for most subjects in the first cohort. The cohort was sequenced for TCR beta chains only, and without alpha or paired-chain data the features that could be detected were limited. A later analysis reported that several top co-occurrence clusters appeared linked to parvovirus B19, influenza, CMV and Epstein-Barr virus. Some IMGT-functional V segments, including TRBV6-2 and TRBV6-3, could not be distinguished by the 87-base-pair reads and were therefore excluded.

Looking up the germline V gene (reference sequence) yields CDR1 MNHNY and CDR2 SVGAGI. V drops 8 bases and J drops 4 bases, leaving 6 bases in between. The CDR3 covers 11 residues, taking in both the cysteine and the phenylalanine. Just CDR3 DNA is preserved here, 33 bases in frame from base 1. The sequenced material came from PBMCs. The V gene is TRBV6-6 and the J gene is TRBJ1-5, with no D gene named confidently. This clonotype was sampled from a woman aged 18-29 years in good health and CMV-seropositive. The bases are TGTGCCAGCGGTCAGAATCAGCCCCAGCATTTT. This sequence encodes CASGQNQPQHF.